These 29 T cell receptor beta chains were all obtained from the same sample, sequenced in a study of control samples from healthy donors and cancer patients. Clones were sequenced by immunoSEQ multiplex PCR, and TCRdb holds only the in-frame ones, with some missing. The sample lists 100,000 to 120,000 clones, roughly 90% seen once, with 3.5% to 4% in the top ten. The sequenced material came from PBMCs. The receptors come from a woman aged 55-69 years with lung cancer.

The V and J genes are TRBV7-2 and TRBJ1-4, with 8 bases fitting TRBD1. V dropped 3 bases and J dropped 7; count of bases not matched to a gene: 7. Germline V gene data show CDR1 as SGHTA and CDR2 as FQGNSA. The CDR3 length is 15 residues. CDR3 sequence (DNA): TGTGCCAGCAGCTTCCTACAGGGGGTTTCTGAAAAACTGTTTTTT. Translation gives CASSFLQGVSEKLFF.

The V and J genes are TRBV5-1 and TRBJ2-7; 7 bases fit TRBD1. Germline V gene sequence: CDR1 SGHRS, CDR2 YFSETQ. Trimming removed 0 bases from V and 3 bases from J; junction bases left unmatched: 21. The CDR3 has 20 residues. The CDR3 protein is CASSLVDVQGVPQHLYEQYF. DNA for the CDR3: TGCGCCAGCAGCTTGGTCGATGTTCAGGGGGTTCCACAACACCTCTACGAGCAGTACTTC.

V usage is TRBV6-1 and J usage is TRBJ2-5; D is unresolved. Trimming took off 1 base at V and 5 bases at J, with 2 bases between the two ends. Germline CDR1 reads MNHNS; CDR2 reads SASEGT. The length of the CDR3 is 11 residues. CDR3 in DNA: TGTGCCAGCAGTGAAGGGGAGACCCAGTACTTC. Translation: CASSEGETQYF.

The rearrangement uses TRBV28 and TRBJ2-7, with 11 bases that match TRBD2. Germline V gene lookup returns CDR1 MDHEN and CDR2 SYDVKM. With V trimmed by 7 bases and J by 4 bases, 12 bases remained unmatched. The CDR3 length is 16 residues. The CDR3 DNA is TGTGCCAGCACTTCCGGCAGTGTAGCGGGAGGGTACGAGCAGTACTTC. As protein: CASTSGSVAGGYEQYF.

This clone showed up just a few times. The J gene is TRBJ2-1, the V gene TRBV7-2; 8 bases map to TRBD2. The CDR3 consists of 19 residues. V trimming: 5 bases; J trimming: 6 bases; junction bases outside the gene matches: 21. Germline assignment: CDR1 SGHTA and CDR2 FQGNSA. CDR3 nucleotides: TGTGCCAGCAGCGCCTGGTGGCTAGCGGGTCGAGGGAGAAGCAATGAGCAGTTCTTC. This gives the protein CASSAWWLAGRGRSNEQFF.

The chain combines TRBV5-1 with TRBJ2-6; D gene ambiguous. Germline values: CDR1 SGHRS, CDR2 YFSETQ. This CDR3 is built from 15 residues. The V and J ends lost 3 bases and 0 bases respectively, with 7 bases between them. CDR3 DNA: TGCGCCAGCAGCTACAGTGGCTCTGGGGCCAACGTCCTGACTTTC. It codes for CASSYSGSGANVLTF.

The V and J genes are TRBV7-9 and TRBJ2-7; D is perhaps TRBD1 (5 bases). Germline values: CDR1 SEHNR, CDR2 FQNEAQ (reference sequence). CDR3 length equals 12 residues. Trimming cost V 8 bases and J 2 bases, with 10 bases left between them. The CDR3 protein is CASGAGAYEQYF. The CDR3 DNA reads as TGTGCCAGCGGGGCCGGCGCCTACGAGCAGTACTTC.

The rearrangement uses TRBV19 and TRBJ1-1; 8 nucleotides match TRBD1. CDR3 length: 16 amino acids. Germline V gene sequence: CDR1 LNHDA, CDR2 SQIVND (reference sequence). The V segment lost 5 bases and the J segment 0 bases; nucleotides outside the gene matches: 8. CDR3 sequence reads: CASSGGQEGLNTEAFF. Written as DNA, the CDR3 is TGTGCCAGTAGTGGGGGACAGGAGGGATTGAACACTGAAGCTTTCTTT.

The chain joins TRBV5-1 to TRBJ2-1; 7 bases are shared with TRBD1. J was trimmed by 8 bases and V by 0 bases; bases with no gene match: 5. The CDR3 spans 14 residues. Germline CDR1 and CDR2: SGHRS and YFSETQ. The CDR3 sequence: CASSLEQGSYEQFF. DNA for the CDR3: TGCGCCAGCAGCTTGGAACAGGGGTCCTATGAGCAGTTCTTC.

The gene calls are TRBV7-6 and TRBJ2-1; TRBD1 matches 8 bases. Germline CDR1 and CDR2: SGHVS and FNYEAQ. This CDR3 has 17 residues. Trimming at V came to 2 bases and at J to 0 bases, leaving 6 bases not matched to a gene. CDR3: CASSLIYGTGSYNEQFF. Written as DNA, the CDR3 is TGTGCCAGCAGCTTAATTTACGGGACAGGCTCCTACAATGAGCAGTTCTTC.

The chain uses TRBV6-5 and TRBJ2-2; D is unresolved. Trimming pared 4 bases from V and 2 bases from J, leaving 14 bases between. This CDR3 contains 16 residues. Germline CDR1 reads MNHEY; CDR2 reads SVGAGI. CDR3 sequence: CASSWATFGNTGELFF. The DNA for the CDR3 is TGTGCCAGCAGTTGGGCGACTTTTGGTAACACCGGGGAGCTGTTTTTT.

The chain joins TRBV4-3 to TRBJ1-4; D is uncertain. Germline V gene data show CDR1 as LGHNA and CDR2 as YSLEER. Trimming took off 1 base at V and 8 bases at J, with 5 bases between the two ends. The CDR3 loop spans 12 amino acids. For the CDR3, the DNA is TGCGCCAGCAGCCAAGGAGAGGAAAAACTGTTTTTT. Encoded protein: CASSQGEEKLFF.

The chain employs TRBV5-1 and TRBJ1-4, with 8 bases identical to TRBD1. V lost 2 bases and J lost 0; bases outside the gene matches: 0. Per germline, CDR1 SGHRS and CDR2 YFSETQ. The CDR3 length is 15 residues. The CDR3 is CASSLQGATNEKLFF. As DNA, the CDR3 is TGCGCCAGCAGCTTACAGGGGGCAACTAATGAAAAACTGTTTTTT.

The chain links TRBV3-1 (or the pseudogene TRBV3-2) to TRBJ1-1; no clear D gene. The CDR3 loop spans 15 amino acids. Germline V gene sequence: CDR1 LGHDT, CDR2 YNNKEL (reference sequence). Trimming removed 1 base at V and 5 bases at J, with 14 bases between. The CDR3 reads CASSQAEVLRTEAFF. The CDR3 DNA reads TGTGCCAGCAGCCAAGCGGAGGTGCTGCGTACTGAAGCTTTCTTT.

The CDR3 reads CASSEGTGYYGYTF. CDR3 nucleotides: TGTGCCAGCAGTGAAGGGACAGGGTACTATGGCTACACCTTC. The chain combines TRBV2 with TRBJ1-2, with 8 bases lining up with TRBD1. CDR3 length: 14 amino acids. The germline V gene encodes CDR1 SNHLY and CDR2 FYNNEI. Trimming at V came to 1 base and at J to 3 bases, leaving 1 base not matched to a gene.

This CDR3 is CASSPTTTGFTDTQYF. CDR3 DNA: TGCGCCAGCAGCCCAACCACGACAGGGTTCACAGATACGCAGTATTTT. The chain couples TRBV5-1 to TRBJ2-3; TRBD1 matches 7 bases. The CDR3 sequence is 16 residues long. The V gene end was trimmed by 4 bases and the J gene end by 2 bases; junction bases not matched to a gene: 10. Germline CDR1 SGHRS, CDR2 YFSETQ.

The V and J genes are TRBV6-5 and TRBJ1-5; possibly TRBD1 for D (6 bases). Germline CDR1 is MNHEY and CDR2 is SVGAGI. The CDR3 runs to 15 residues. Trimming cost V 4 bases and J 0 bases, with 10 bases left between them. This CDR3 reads CASSWDILSNQPQHF. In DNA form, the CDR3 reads TGTGCCAGCAGTTGGGACATCCTTAGCAATCAGCCCCAGCATTTT.

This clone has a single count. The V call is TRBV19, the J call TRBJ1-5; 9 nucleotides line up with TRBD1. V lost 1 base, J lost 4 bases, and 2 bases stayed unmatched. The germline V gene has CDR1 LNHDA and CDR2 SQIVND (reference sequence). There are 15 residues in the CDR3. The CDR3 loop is CASSIGDRENQPQHF. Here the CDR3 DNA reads TGTGCCAGTAGTATAGGGGACAGGGAAAATCAGCCCCAGCATTTT.

As DNA, the CDR3 is TGTGCCAGCAGCCGAAATGGGGCAGGGCAGAATCAGCCCCAGCATTTT. It specifies CASSRNGAGQNQPQHF. This rearrangement joins TRBV7-9 to TRBJ1-5, with D perhaps matching TRBD1 (5 bases). This CDR3 has 16 amino acids. V dropped 5 bases and J dropped 4 bases, with 18 bases sitting between them. Germline lookup yields CDR1 SEHNR and CDR2 FQNEAQ (reference sequence).

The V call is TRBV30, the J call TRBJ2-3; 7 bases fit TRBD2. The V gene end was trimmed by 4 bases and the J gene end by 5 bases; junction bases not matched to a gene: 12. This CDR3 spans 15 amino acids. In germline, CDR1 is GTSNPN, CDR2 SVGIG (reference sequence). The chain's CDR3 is CAWIRIGGRRDTQYF. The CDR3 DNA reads TGTGCCTGGATTAGAATTGGCGGGAGACGAGATACGCAGTATTTT. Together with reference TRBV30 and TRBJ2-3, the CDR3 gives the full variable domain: SQTIHQWPATLVQPVGSPLSLECTVEGTSNPNLYWYRQAAGRGLQLLFYSVGIGQISSEVPQNLSASRPQDRQFILSSKKLLLSDSGFYLCAWIRIGGRRDTQYFGPGTRLTVL.

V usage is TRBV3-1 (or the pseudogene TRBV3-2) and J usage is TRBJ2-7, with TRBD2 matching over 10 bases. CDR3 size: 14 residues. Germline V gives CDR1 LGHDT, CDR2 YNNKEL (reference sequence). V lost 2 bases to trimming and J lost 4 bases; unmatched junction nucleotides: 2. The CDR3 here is CASSQTSGIYEQYF. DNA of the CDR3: TGTGCCAGCAGCCAAACTAGCGGGATTTACGAGCAGTACTTC.

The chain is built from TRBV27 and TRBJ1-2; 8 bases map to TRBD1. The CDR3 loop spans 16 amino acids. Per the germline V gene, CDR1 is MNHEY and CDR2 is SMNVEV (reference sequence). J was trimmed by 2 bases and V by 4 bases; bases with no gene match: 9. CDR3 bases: TGTGCCAGCAGTTGGGACAGGTCCCCCGGGAACTATGGCTACACCTTC. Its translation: CASSWDRSPGNYGYTF.

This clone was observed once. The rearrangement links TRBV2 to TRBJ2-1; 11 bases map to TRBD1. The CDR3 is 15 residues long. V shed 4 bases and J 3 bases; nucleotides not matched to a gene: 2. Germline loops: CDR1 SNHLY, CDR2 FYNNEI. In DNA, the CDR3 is TGTGCCAGCAGTGTAGGGACAGGGGGCTACAATGAGCAGTTCTTC. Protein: CASSVGTGGYNEQFF. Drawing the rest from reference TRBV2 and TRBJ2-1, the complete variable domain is EPEVTQTPSHQVTQMGQEVILRCVPISNHLYFYWYRQILGQKVEFLVSFYNNEISEKSEIFDDQFSVERPDGSNFTLKIRSTKLEDSAMYFCASSVGTGGYNEQFFGPGTRLTVL.

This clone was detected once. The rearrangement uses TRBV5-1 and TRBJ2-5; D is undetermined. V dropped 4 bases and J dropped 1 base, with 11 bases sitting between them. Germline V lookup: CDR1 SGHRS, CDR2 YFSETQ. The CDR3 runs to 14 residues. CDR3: CASSRTMGQETQYF. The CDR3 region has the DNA TGCGCCAGCAGCCGAACTATGGGCCAAGAGACCCAGTACTTC.

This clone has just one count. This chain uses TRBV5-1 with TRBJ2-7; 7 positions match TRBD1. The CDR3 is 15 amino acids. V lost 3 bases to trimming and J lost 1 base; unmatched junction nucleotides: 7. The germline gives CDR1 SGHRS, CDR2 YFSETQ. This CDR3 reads CASSWGDRASYEQYF. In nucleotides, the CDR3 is TGCGCCAGCAGCTGGGGTGACAGGGCTTCCTACGAGCAGTACTTC.

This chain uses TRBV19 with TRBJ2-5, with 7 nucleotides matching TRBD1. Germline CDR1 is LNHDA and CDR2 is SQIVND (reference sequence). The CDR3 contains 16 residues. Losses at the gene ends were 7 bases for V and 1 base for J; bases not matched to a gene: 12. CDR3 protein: CASTNRGIAFQETQYF. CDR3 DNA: TGTGCCAGTACCAACAGGGGTATAGCCTTCCAAGAGACCCAGTACTTC.

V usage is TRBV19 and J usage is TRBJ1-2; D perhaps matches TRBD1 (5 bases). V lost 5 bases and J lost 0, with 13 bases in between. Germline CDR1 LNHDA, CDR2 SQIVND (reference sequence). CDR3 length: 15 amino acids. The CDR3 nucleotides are TGTGCCAGTAGTGGCGGGGACCCAACTAACTATGGCTACACCTTC. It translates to CASSGGDPTNYGYTF. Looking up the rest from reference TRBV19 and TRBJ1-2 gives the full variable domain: DGGITQSPKYLFRKEGQNVTLSCEQNLNHDAMYWYRQDPGQGLRLIYYSQIVNDFQKGDIAEGYSVSREKKESFPLTVTSAQKNPTAFYLCASSGGDPTNYGYTFGSGTRLTVV.

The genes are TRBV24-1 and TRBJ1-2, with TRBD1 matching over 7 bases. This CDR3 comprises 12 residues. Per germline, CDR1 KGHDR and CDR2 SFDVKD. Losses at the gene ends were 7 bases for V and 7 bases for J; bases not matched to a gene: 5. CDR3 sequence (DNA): TGTGCCACCAGCACGACAGGGTCTGGCTACACCTTC. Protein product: CATSTTGSGYTF.

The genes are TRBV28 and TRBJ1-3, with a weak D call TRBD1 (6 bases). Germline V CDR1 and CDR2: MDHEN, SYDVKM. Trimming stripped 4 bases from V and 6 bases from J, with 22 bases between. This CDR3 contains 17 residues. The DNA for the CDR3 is TGTGCCAGCAGTTCCCTGAGCGGGGGCCCTGGCATAAACACCATATATTTT. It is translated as CASSSLSGGPGINTIYF.